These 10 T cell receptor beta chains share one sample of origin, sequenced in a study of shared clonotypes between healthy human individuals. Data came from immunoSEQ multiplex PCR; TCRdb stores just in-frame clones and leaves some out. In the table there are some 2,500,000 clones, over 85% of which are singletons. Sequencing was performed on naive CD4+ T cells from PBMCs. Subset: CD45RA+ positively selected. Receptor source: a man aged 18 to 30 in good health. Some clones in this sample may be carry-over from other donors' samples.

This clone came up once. CDR3 residues: CASSQSASPDTQYF. The CDR3 region has the DNA TGCGCCAGCAGCCAATCGGCTAGTCCAGATACGCAGTATTTT. This rearrangement joins TRBV4-1 to TRBJ2-3; D is uncertain. Trimming took 2 bases from V and 4 from J, leaving 10 bases between them. The germline V gene has CDR1 MGHRA and CDR2 YSYEKL. This CDR3 spans 14 amino acids.

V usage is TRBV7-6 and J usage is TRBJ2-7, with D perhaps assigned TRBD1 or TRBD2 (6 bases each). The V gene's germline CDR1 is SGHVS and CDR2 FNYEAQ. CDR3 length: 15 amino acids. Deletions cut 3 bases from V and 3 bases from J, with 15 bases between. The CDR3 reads CASSLGSGAGYEQYF. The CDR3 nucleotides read TGTGCCAGCAGCTTGGGTTCGGGGGCGGGCTACGAGCAGTACTTC.

CDR3: CASSLDGRGQEQFF. The CDR3 coding sequence is TGTGCCAGCAGCTTAGACGGGAGGGGGCAAGAGCAGTTCTTC. The rearrangement uses TRBV11-2 and TRBJ2-1, with D perhaps matching TRBD2 (8 bases). V lost 0 bases and J 10 bases, leaving 13 bases between the germline ends. The CDR3 runs 14 residues. Germline V gives CDR1 SGHAT, CDR2 FQNNGV.

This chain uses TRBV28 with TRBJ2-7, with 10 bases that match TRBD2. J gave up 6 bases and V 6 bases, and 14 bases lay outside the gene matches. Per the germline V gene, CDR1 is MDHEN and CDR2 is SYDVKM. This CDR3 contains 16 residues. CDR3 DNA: TGTGCCAGCAGACCGGAGGGGCTAGCGGGAGTGGGCGAGCAGTACTTC. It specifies CASRPEGLAGVGEQYF.

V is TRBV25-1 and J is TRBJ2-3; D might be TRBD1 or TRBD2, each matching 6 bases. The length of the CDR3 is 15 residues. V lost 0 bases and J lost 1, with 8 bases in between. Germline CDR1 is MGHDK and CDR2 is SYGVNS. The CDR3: CASSEYRGGTDTQYF. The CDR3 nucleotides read TGTGCCAGCAGTGAATATAGGGGGGGCACAGATACGCAGTATTTT.

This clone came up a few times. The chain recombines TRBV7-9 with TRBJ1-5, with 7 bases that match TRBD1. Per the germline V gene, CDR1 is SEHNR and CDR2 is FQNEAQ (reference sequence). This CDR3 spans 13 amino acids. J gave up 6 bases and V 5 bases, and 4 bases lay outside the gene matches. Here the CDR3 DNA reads TGTGCCAGCAGCCCCTCAGGGGGTCAGCCCCAGCATTTT. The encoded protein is CASSPSGGQPQHF.

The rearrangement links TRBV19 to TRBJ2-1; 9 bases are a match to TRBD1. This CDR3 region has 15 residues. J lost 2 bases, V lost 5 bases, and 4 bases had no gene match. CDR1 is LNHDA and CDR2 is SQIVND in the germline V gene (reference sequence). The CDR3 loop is CASSRTGATYNEQFF. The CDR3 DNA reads TGTGCCAGTAGTCGGACAGGGGCCACCTACAATGAGCAGTTCTTC. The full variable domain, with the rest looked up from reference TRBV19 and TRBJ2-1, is DGGITQSPKYLFRKEGQNVTLSCEQNLNHDAMYWYRQDPGQGLRLIYYSQIVNDFQKGDIAEGYSVSREKKESFPLTVTSAQKNPTAFYLCASSRTGATYNEQFFGPGTRLTVL.

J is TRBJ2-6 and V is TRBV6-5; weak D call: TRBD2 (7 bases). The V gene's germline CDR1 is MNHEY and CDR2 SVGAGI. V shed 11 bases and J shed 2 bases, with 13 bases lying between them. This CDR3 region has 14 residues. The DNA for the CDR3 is TGTGCCGCTAGGGGGGGCGCTGGGGCCAACGTCCTGACTTTC. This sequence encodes CAARGGAGANVLTF.

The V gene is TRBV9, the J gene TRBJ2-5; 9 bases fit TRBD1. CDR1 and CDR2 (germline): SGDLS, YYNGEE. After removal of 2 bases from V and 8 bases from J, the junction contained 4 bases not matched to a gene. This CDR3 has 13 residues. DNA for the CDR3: TGTGCCAGCAGCGTCCGACAGGGGGAAACCCAGTACTTC. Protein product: CASSVRQGETQYF.

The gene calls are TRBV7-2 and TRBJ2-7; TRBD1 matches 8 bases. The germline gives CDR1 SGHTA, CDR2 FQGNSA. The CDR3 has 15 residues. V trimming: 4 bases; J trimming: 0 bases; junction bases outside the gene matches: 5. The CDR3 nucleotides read TGTGCCAGCAGCTGGGACAGGACGAGCTCCTACGAGCAGTACTTC. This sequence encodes CASSWDRTSSYEQYF.